A selection of T cell receptor beta chains follows, all from one sample in a study of patients and donors after allogeneic stem cell transplantation. TCRdb redid the calling of the RT-PCR reads with MiXCR, one entry per CDR3 protein. The sample includes 15,000 or so distinct CDR3 sequences, roughly a quarter of them seen just once. Sequenced: blood, either unsorted or a sorted T cell fraction (not recorded which). The receptor source for this set is a human donor who was either an allogeneic HSCT recipient or a stem cell or donor lymphocyte infusion donor (not recorded which). It is not recorded whose cells these are; they may come from a transplant donor. Each CDR3 is given with its conserved first and last residue. D genes are given only for firm matches. Clone size is not always given. Where it is, it says once, few, many or a class for expanded clones.

d_call: TRBD1
clone_size: -
v_call: TRBV4-1
j_call: TRBJ1-1
cdr3_aa: CASSLIGTGNTEAFF
cdr3_nt: TGCGCCAGCAGTCTCATAGGGACAGGGAACACTGAAGCTTTCTTT

d_call: -
clone_size: -
v_call: TRBV3-1
j_call: TRBJ1-2
cdr3_aa: CASSQEDSYGYTF
cdr3_nt: TGTGCCAGCAGCCAGGAGGACAGCTATGGCTACACCTTC

d_call: TRBD2
clone_size: -
v_call: TRBV27
j_call: TRBJ2-7
cdr3_aa: CASGEGHSYEQYF
cdr3_nt: TGTGCCAGCGGGGAGGGGCATTCCTACGAGCAGTACTTC

d_call: -
clone_size: -
v_call: TRBV7-6
j_call: TRBJ1-5
cdr3_aa: CASSLVLGQPQHF
cdr3_nt: TGTGCCAGCAGCTTAGTTTTGGGTCAGCCCCAGCATTTT

d_call: -
clone_size: few
v_call: TRBV15
j_call: TRBJ1-5
cdr3_aa: CATSRSGTGTQPQHF
cdr3_nt: TGTGCCACCAGCAGATCAGGGACGGGGACCCAGCCCCAGCATTTT

d_call: -
clone_size: -
v_call: TRBV5-1
j_call: TRBJ1-2
cdr3_aa: CASSLTDYNYGYTF
cdr3_nt: TGCGCCAGCAGCCTGACAGATTATAACTATGGCTACACCTTC

d_call: TRBD1
clone_size: few
v_call: TRBV4-1
j_call: TRBJ1-3
cdr3_aa: CASSQDRTGQDTIYF
cdr3_nt: TGCGCCAGCAGCCAAGATAGGACAGGGCAGGACACCATATATTTT

d_call: -
clone_size: few
v_call: TRBV28
j_call: TRBJ2-7
cdr3_aa: CASSLAPYEQYF
cdr3_nt: TGTGCCAGCAGCCTAGCCCCCTACGAGCAGTACTTC

d_call: TRBD2
clone_size: -
v_call: TRBV9
j_call: TRBJ2-4
cdr3_aa: CASSAVGSGGGNIQYF
cdr3_nt: TGTGCCAGCAGCGCGGTTGGTAGCGGGGGGGGAAACATTCAGTACTTC

d_call: -
clone_size: few
v_call: TRBV30
j_call: TRBJ1-2
cdr3_aa: CAWSVRFNYGYTF
cdr3_nt: TGTGCCTGGAGTGTGAGGTTTAACTATGGCTACACCTTC

d_call: TRBD1
clone_size: once
v_call: TRBV6-2/TRBV6-3
j_call: TRBJ2-4
cdr3_aa: CASSPAGGAWNIQYF
cdr3_nt: TGTGCCAGCAGCCCCGCAGGGGGCGCGTGGAACATTCAGTACTTC

d_call: TRBD1
clone_size: -
v_call: TRBV5-1
j_call: TRBJ1-1
cdr3_aa: CASFPGQGKTEAFF
cdr3_nt: TGCGCCAGCTTCCCCGGACAGGGGAAGACTGAAGCTTTCTTT

d_call: TRBD2
clone_size: -
v_call: TRBV5-1
j_call: TRBJ2-2
cdr3_aa: CASSGRGGTGELFF
cdr3_nt: TGCGCCAGCAGCGGACGGGGAGGGACCGGGGAGCTGTTTTTT

d_call: -
clone_size: -
v_call: TRBV7-2
j_call: TRBJ2-1
cdr3_aa: CASSPRVVVGEQFF
cdr3_nt: TGTGCCAGCAGCCCTCGGGTAGTAGTTGGTGAGCAGTTCTTC

d_call: -
clone_size: -
v_call: TRBV24-1
j_call: TRBJ2-1
cdr3_aa: CATSDAHLWNEQFF
cdr3_nt: TGTGCCACCAGTGATGCCCACCTTTGGAATGAGCAGTTCTTC

d_call: -
clone_size: medium-sized
v_call: TRBV7-2
j_call: TRBJ2-3
cdr3_aa: CASSLGFWVGADTQYF
cdr3_nt: TGTGCCAGCAGCTTAGGTTTCTGGGTGGGCGCAGATACGCAGTATTTT

d_call: -
clone_size: few
v_call: TRBV13
j_call: TRBJ1-6
cdr3_aa: CASSLTPYNSPLHF
cdr3_nt: TGTGCCAGCAGCTTGACACCATATAATTCACCCCTCCACTTT

d_call: -
clone_size: -
v_call: TRBV5-6
j_call: TRBJ2-6
cdr3_aa: CASSPLASRDSSGANVLTF
cdr3_nt: TGTGCCAGCAGCCCCCTCGCCTCTCGCGATAGCTCTGGGGCCAACGTCCTGACTTTC

d_call: -
clone_size: few
v_call: TRBV5-6
j_call: TRBJ2-6
cdr3_aa: CASSSFGRTNVLTF
cdr3_nt: TGTGCCAGCAGCTCCTTTGGGAGGACCAACGTCCTGACTTTC

d_call: -
clone_size: many
v_call: TRBV19
j_call: TRBJ1-2
cdr3_aa: CASRDNYGYTF
cdr3_nt: TGTGCCAGTAGGGACAACTATGGCTACACCTTC

d_call: -
clone_size: few
v_call: TRBV5-6
j_call: TRBJ2-2
cdr3_aa: CASSLGLVVLGNTGELFF
cdr3_nt: TGTGCCAGCAGCCTTGGGCTAGTGGTCCTCGGGAACACCGGGGAGCTGTTTTTT

d_call: -
clone_size: -
v_call: TRBV28
j_call: TRBJ1-6
cdr3_aa: CASKRWENLHF
cdr3_nt: TGTGCCAGCAAGCGATGGGAGAACCTCCACTTT

d_call: -
clone_size: many
v_call: TRBV6-6
j_call: TRBJ1-2
cdr3_aa: CASSLGSGYTF
cdr3_nt: TGTGCCAGCAGTTTGGGGTCTGGCTACACCTTC

d_call: -
clone_size: few
v_call: TRBV9
j_call: TRBJ1-4
cdr3_aa: CASSVGRQTLAEKLFF
cdr3_nt: TGTGCCAGCAGCGTCGGGCGACAGACTTTAGCCGAAAAACTGTTTTTT

d_call: TRBD1
clone_size: medium-sized
v_call: TRBV29-1
j_call: TRBJ2-1
cdr3_aa: CSVQGGGQGYNEQFF
cdr3_nt: TGCAGCGTCCAGGGGGGGGGACAGGGCTACAATGAGCAGTTCTTC

d_call: TRBD1
clone_size: -
v_call: TRBV4-1
j_call: TRBJ2-3
cdr3_aa: CASSPGTGGGTDTQYF
cdr3_nt: TGCGCCAGCAGCCCGGGGACAGGGGGAGGCACAGATACGCAGTATTTT

d_call: -
clone_size: few
v_call: TRBV10-3
j_call: TRBJ2-3
cdr3_aa: CAISSRENTQYF
cdr3_nt: TGTGCCATATCCTCCCGGGAAAATACGCAGTATTTT

d_call: -
clone_size: -
v_call: TRBV5-1
j_call: TRBJ1-1
cdr3_aa: CASSMTPGRLNTEAFF
cdr3_nt: TGCGCCAGCAGCATGACTCCGGGACGGCTGAACACTGAAGCTTTCTTT

d_call: TRBD1
clone_size: -
v_call: TRBV5-1
j_call: TRBJ1-4
cdr3_aa: CASSSSRGRANEKLFF
cdr3_nt: TGCGCCAGCAGCTCATCCAGGGGGAGGGCTAATGAAAAACTGTTTTTT

d_call: -
clone_size: -
v_call: TRBV20-1
j_call: TRBJ2-5
cdr3_aa: CSARDHNQETQYF
cdr3_nt: TGCAGTGCCCGGGACCACAACCAAGAGACCCAGTACTTC

d_call: -
clone_size: -
v_call: TRBV18
j_call: TRBJ2-5
cdr3_aa: CASSPPETQETQYF
cdr3_nt: TGTGCCAGCTCACCACCTGAGACCCAAGAGACCCAGTACTTC

d_call: -
clone_size: few
v_call: TRBV28
j_call: TRBJ1-2
cdr3_aa: CASSFPAGNGYTF
cdr3_nt: TGTGCCAGCAGTTTTCCTGCAGGGAACGGCTACACCTTC

d_call: -
clone_size: -
v_call: TRBV7-2
j_call: TRBJ2-5
cdr3_aa: CASSPDAGETQYF
cdr3_nt: TGTGCCAGCAGCCCAGACGCCGGGGAGACCCAGTACTTC

d_call: TRBD2
clone_size: -
v_call: TRBV18
j_call: TRBJ2-5
cdr3_aa: CASSTQGLQETQYF
cdr3_nt: TGTGCCAGCTCCACGCAGGGACTACAAGAGACCCAGTACTTC

d_call: -
clone_size: few
v_call: TRBV7-9
j_call: TRBJ2-7
cdr3_aa: CASSLAGRLDEQYF
cdr3_nt: TGTGCCAGCAGCTTAGCGGGGCGTCTCGACGAGCAGTACTTC

d_call: TRBD1
clone_size: large
v_call: TRBV7-9
j_call: TRBJ1-2
cdr3_aa: CASSRPGTANYGYTF
cdr3_nt: TGTGCCAGCAGCAGACCCGGGACAGCGAACTATGGCTACACCTTC

d_call: -
clone_size: -
v_call: TRBV24-1
j_call: TRBJ1-2
cdr3_aa: CATSGGAGGYGYTF
cdr3_nt: TGTGCCACCAGTGGAGGGGCAGGAGGCTATGGCTACACCTTC

d_call: -
clone_size: few
v_call: TRBV4-1
j_call: TRBJ1-4
cdr3_aa: CASSQGFTGTPFSTATNEKLFF
cdr3_nt: TGCGCCAGCAGCCAAGGTTTTACCGGGACCCCGTTCTCTACCGCAACTAATGAAAAACTGTTTTTT

d_call: -
clone_size: few
v_call: TRBV5-1
j_call: TRBJ1-4
cdr3_aa: CASSSHATNEKLFF
cdr3_nt: TGCGCCAGCAGTTCACACGCAACTAATGAAAAACTGTTTTTT

d_call: TRBD1
clone_size: -
v_call: TRBV20-1
j_call: TRBJ1-2
cdr3_aa: CSARDLGQGRGYTF
cdr3_nt: TGCAGTGCTAGAGATCTGGGACAGGGAAGGGGCTACACCTTC

d_call: -
clone_size: few
v_call: TRBV6-5
j_call: TRBJ1-6
cdr3_aa: CASRDSSAPLHF
cdr3_nt: TGTGCCAGCAGGGACAGCTCAGCACCCCTCCACTTT

d_call: TRBD1
clone_size: -
v_call: TRBV10-3
j_call: TRBJ1-1
cdr3_aa: CAIRGQGSTEAFF
cdr3_nt: TGTGCCATCAGGGGACAGGGAAGCACTGAAGCTTTCTTT

d_call: -
clone_size: medium-sized
v_call: TRBV6-5
j_call: TRBJ1-6
cdr3_aa: CASSYLGSPLHF
cdr3_nt: TGTGCCAGCAGTTACCTGGGTTCACCCCTCCACTTT

d_call: -
clone_size: -
v_call: TRBV5-1
j_call: TRBJ1-2
cdr3_aa: CASSPRGYYGYTF
cdr3_nt: TGCGCCAGCAGCCCCCGGGGCTATTATGGCTACACCTTC

d_call: -
clone_size: once
v_call: TRBV29-1
j_call: TRBJ2-7
cdr3_aa: CSVEGKSTGYDYEQYF
cdr3_nt: TGCAGCGTTGAGGGGAAAAGCACAGGGTATGACTACGAGCAGTACTTC

d_call: -
clone_size: few
v_call: TRBV7-9
j_call: TRBJ1-4
cdr3_aa: CASSLFRGNEKLFF
cdr3_nt: TGTGCCAGCAGCTTATTTCGGGGAAATGAAAAACTGTTTTTT

d_call: TRBD1
clone_size: many
v_call: TRBV28
j_call: TRBJ1-5
cdr3_aa: CASSQTGGARYSNQPQHF
cdr3_nt: TGTGCCAGCAGCCAGACAGGGGGCGCGCGTTATAGCAATCAGCCCCAGCATTTT

d_call: -
clone_size: -
v_call: TRBV20-1
j_call: TRBJ1-6
cdr3_aa: CSARGFSSYNSPLHF
cdr3_nt: TGCAGTGCTCGAGGGTTTAGCTCCTATAATTCACCCCTCCACTTT

d_call: TRBD1
clone_size: -
v_call: TRBV12-3/TRBV12-4
j_call: TRBJ2-5
cdr3_aa: CASRGQGGATQYF
cdr3_nt: TGTGCCAGCAGGGGACAGGGAGGGGCGACCCAGTACTTC

d_call: -
clone_size: few
v_call: TRBV25-1
j_call: TRBJ1-4
cdr3_aa: CASSETMGSNEKLFF
cdr3_nt: TGTGCCAGCAGTGAAACGATGGGATCTAATGAAAAACTGTTTTTT

d_call: -
clone_size: -
v_call: TRBV5-5
j_call: TRBJ1-2
cdr3_aa: CASSLGSANYGYTF
cdr3_nt: TGTGCCAGCAGCTTGGGCAGCGCTAACTATGGCTACACCTTC

d_call: -
clone_size: -
v_call: TRBV5-1
j_call: TRBJ1-1
cdr3_aa: CASSLVLGKGTEAFF
cdr3_nt: TGCGCCAGCAGCTTGGTGCTGGGAAAGGGCACTGAAGCTTTCTTT

d_call: TRBD1
clone_size: few
v_call: TRBV12-3/TRBV12-4
j_call: TRBJ1-1
cdr3_aa: CASSPGGITEAFF
cdr3_nt: TGTGCCAGCAGCCCAGGGGGCATCACTGAAGCTTTCTTT

d_call: -
clone_size: few
v_call: TRBV5-4
j_call: TRBJ1-2
cdr3_aa: CASSLRRDYGYTF
cdr3_nt: TGTGCCAGCAGCTTGCGAAGGGACTATGGCTACACCTTC